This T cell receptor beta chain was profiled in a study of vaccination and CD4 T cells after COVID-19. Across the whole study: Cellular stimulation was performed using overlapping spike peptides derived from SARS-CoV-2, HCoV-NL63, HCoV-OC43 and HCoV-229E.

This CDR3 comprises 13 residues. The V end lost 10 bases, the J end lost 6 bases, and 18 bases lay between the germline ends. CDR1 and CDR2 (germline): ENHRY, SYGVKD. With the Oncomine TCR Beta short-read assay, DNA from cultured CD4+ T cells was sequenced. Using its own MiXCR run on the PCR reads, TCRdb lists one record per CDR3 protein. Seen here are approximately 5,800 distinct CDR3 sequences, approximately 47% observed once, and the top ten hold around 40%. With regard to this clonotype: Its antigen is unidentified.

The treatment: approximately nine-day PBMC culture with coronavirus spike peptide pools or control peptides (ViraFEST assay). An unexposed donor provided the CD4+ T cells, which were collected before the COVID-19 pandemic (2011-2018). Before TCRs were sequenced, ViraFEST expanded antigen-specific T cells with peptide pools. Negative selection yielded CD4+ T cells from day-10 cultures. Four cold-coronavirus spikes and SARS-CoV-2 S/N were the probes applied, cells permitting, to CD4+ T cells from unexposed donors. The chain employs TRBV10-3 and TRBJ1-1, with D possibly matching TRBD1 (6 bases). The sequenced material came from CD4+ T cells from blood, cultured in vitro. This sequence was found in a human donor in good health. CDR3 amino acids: CATRGRDTSEAFF. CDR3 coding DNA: TGTGCCACTCGCGGGAGGGACACCTCTGAAGCTTTCTTT.